What follows is one TCR beta chain and its context. V was shortened by 3 bases and J by 3 bases, with 12 bases between the two germline ends. Per the germline V gene, CDR1 is KGHSH and CDR2 is LQKENI. The CDR3 consists of 14 residues. Some clones are missing from TCRdb's copy, which holds only in-frame ones; the method was immunoSEQ multiplex PCR. Altogether approximately 110,000 clones are present, approximately 87% being singletons, with the ten largest covering around a sixth. The sample originates from a study of blood T cell repertoires in COVID-19. Looking at the study overall: Samples of COVID-19 (acute and convalescent) were obtained from the United States, Italy and Spain.

Sequenced sample: peripheral blood. The sequence was obtained from an older woman with acute or convalescent COVID-19. V is TRBV18 and J is TRBJ2-7; D is unclear. The DNA of the CDR3 is TGTGCCAGCTCACCGTCAAACCGGGTCTACGAGCAGTACTTC. It specifies CASSPSNRVYEQYF.